This T cell receptor beta chain was sequenced in a study of cytomegalovirus exposure and HLA in healthy donors (dated by TCRdb to 2015 to 2018). With regard to the full study: An earlier analysis of approximately 640 of the donors reported 276 Gb of sequence data and 117 million unique TCR beta sequences from roughly 180 million T cells. Roughly 300 gigabases of sequencing data and 78 million or so unique TCR sequences were included in an early release covering roughly 600 HLA-typed donors. Of the roughly 400 genotyped donors, about 80% fell in the genetic ancestry cluster associated with self-reported Caucasian donors. The aim of the study was to test whether cataloging public T cell receptors could identify signatures of past pathogen exposure. The T cell repertoires of 550 to 850 subjects were profiled by immunosequencing and related to cytomegalovirus serostatus. Along with the approximately 670-subject first cohort, a separate validation cohort of about 110 different subjects was used. To predict cytomegalovirus infection status, the study brought together high-throughput TCR immunosequencing, statistical association of individual TCRs with disease status, and machine learning. In a later analysis, previously published TCR beta repertoires from 666 donors were re-analyzed and high-resolution HLA genotyping was added so that TCR occurrence patterns could be studied. Rather than drawing on any new phenotypic data, the later analysis identified candidate immune exposures from TCR beta sequences and the way those sequences occurred across donors. An earlier analysis of more than 450 of the donors used high-throughput TCR beta sequencing to judge whether each TCR beta V gene segment behaved as functional or pseudogenic. Donor age, sex, ethnicity and CMV serostatus were collected together with the repertoire data. A later genetic analysis used genome-wide SNP genotypes for about 65% of the roughly 700 donors, treating that subset as a discovery cohort. All discovery cohort repertoires had been generated using a single sequencing platform. Class I and class II HLA loci were covered by the typing at four-digit resolution. The number of typed donors differed by locus: about 629-640 for A, B, C, DRB1 and DQB1; 500 to 550 for DQA1; approximately 610 for DPA1; and roughly 490 for DPB1. Because of strong linkage in the cohort, four or five DR-DQ haplotypes were treated as single units for association and clustering. Among about 370 genotyped donors of the cohort, an average of around 250,000 unique TCR beta nucleotide sequences was sequenced per donor, of which about 18% were non-productive. Paper-wide results and their limitations: Sequencing depth was assumed to be roughly uniform across donors in the presence/absence analyses, though that assumption may not hold. An association between a missense DCLRE1C variant and V-gene and J-gene trimming of TCR beta chains was found in a later genetic analysis and replicated in an independent cohort. A further reported finding was that TCR beta sequences accurately predicted the HLA-A and HLA-B alleles for most subjects in the first cohort. The study gave a list of 150 to 200 TCR beta chains associated with cytomegalovirus. In an earlier analysis of a few hundred of the donors, most TCR beta V segments were observed in productive rearrangements about 90% or about 30% of the time, broadly matching IMGT annotations. In vitro tests confirmed that a few of the cytomegalovirus-associated TCR beta chains recognize cytomegalovirus antigens. A cluster of highly shared sequence variants was judged likely to be a technical artifact of the sequencing pipeline. A later analysis found that most CMV-associated TCR beta chains appeared HLA-restricted, with HLA associations seemingly driven largely by CMV exposure. According to a later analysis, parvovirus B19, influenza, CMV and Epstein-Barr virus appeared linked to several top co-occurrence clusters. In a later analysis, the rate of TCR association differed among HLA loci, with DRB1 alleles having the most associated TCRs and HLA-C alleles having the fewest. In a later analysis, HLA-associated TCR beta chains were found to be more clonally expanded and to have lower generation probabilities than equally common non-associated chains. According to the authors, the approach could potentially be generalized to other disease states and immunological phenotypes. CMV serostatus was the only immune exposure information available for the cohort. Some IMGT-functional V segments, including TRBV6-2 and TRBV6-3, could not be told apart with the 87-base-pair reads, so those segments were excluded. Because HLA typing was missing for some donors at each locus, association tests included only the typed subset. This cohort had only TCR beta chains sequenced, and the lack of alpha or paired-chain data limited which features could be detected. Strong co-occurrence of HLA alleles, especially DR and DQ, made assigning TCR associations to individual alleles difficult. The earlier analysis of almost 600 of the donors excluded 15 to 20 rarely observed V segments, including chromosome 9 orphons, because counts were too low. A later analysis associated 15,000 to 20,000 TCR beta sequences with specific HLA alleles at a false discovery rate of 0.05. According to a later genetic analysis, donors in an Asian-associated ancestry cluster had fewer N-insertions in productive TCRs than the approximately 650-donor mean. Most TCR sequences were seen in very few donors, while some public TCRs were found in many individuals. The classifier was reported to diagnose cytomegalovirus status with high specificity and sensitivity in both the original cohort and the validation cohort. Linkage disequilibrium might explain the correlated functional status among segregating V segments, but an unknown experimental factor could not be ruled out.

Receptor amplification or capture employed the immunoSEQ multiplex PCR assay. For the multiplex PCR, a mixture combining 60 forward primers for TCR Vbeta segments and 13 reverse primers for TCR Jbeta segments was used. A multiplex PCR assay on genomic DNA amplified the CDR3 region of rearranged TCR beta genes. The amplified TCR beta libraries were sequenced on the Illumina HiSeq System as 87-base-pair reads. In the source study's methods: Across the 640 or so repertoires, a later analysis counted tens of millions of unique TCR beta chains, some 11 million of which were shared by at least two donors. To remove PCR and sequencing errors, raw reads were error-corrected and collapsed into unique sequences using a nearest-neighbor algorithm that merged closely related sequences. CDR3 sequences were aligned to IMGT reference sequences to assign V, D and J gene segments. For a sequence to be retained, a match of at least six nucleotides to both a V gene segment and a J gene segment was required. Rearrangements were called productive when the CDR3 lacked stop codons and stayed in frame with V and J; all others were non-productive. CDR3 was defined by IMGT convention, running from the second conserved V-encoded cysteine to the conserved J-encoded phenylalanine. The earlier analysis of about 620 of the donors excluded sequences that lacked an unambiguous match to a single V gene segment. In an earlier analysis of 450 to 700 of the donors, V segments were called functional above 56.7% productive rearrangements and were called segregating when the between-donor standard deviation exceeded 5%. A statistical classification framework was built for diagnosing cytomegalovirus status from the catalog of TCR beta chain sequences. In a later analysis, V and J genes were assigned by comparing TCR nucleotide sequences against IMGT/GENE-DB human TR gene sequences. The TCRdist pipeline was used in a later analysis to assign CDR3 sequences and most-parsimonious VDJ recombination scenarios. In a later analysis, each TCR beta chain was defined by its CDR3 amino acid sequence together with its V-gene family, and reads without a unique V-gene family were excluded. In a later analysis, 450 to 600 highly shared, low-generation-probability nucleotide sequences were removed to address suspected cross-contamination and a sequencing artifact. For each public chain, a later analysis derived a clonal expansion index from normalized ranks of inferred template counts within each repertoire. Generation probabilities in a later analysis came from a VDJ recombination model fitted to out-of-frame rearrangements, and those results were checked against IGoR. In a later analysis, hypergeometric tests were used to score TCR-TCR, TCR-HLA and TCR-CMV co-occurrence, with a repertoire-size bias correction applied to TCR pairs. A later analysis estimated false discovery rates by permuting HLA or CMV assignments 20 times. In a later analysis, co-occurring TCRs were grouped using DBSCAN, and TCRdist sequence similarity was added for clustering within HLA-allele-positive subsets. For co-occurrence clustering, repertoires with fewer than 30,000 or more than 120,000 public chains were excluded, along with roughly five repertoires with anomalous nucleotide sharing. As stored in TCRdb, this immuneACCESS dataset retains in-frame rearrangements with V and J assigned. A fraction of the clones does not appear; measured against another copy, unresolved V genes explain less than half of the discrepancy, and the remainder lacks a known reason. Clonal size and the V and J genes are those of that table, whereas D and trimming came from the DNA. This sample lists 150,000 to 180,000 clones; about 80% were detected once. The ten largest clones add up to around 13% of the sample.

According to the germline V gene, CDR1 reads SGHTA and CDR2 reads FQGNSA. The CDR3, cysteine through phenylalanine, is 16 amino acids long. The sequence is cut down to CDR3 DNA, 48 bases in frame from base 1. For this chain, trimming is 2 bases at the V end and 3 bases at the J end, and the number of junction bases without a gene match is 6. Comments on this clone: Its antigen remains undetermined. It has no much larger one-base neighbor in the sample; base qualities were not kept.

The cohort consisted of 670 or so healthy bone marrow donors. At the time of sampling, every cohort member was nominally healthy, though immune exposures that went unrecorded were likely present. The donor was CMV seropositive and belonged to the group of about 290 seropositive cohort members. A peripheral blood sample was provided by each donor, and peripheral blood mononuclear cells were used for TCR beta sequencing. Genomic DNA was extracted from the blood cell samples with the Qiagen DNeasy Blood Extraction Kit. The sequence derives from a man younger than 45 in good health and CMV-seropositive. Sequencing was done on a sample of PBMCs. Here the chain combines TRBV7-2 and TRBJ2-2; TRBD1 agrees with 7 junctional bases. The CDR3 protein: CASSLIRDSYTGELFF. The DNA sequence is TGTGCCAGCAGCTTAATCCGGGACAGTTACACCGGGGAGCTGTTTTTT.